These 27 T cell receptor beta chains came from one sample sequenced in a study of esophageal squamous cell carcinoma under preoperative chemotherapy. TCRdb processed the PCR reads anew with MiXCR; each CDR3 protein has one entry. The sample has just over 30,000 distinct CDR3 sequences, roughly half seen once. The sample's time point: before preoperative PTX-NDP chemotherapy. Sampling was carried out from a patient given preoperative chemotherapy. The receptors derive from a human donor with esophageal squamous cell carcinoma. The donor label of this sample is uncertain.

This chain joins TRBV7-7 and TRBJ2-5; unclear D gene. CDR3 length: 13 residues. Germline V CDR1 and CDR2: SSHAT, FNYEAQ (reference sequence). Deletions cut 4 bases from V and 5 bases from J, with 11 bases between. CDR3 sequence: CASSSGPDETQYF. The CDR3 DNA reads as TGTGCCAGCAGCTCTGGTCCCGATGAGACCCAGTACTTC.

This clonotype was seen a single time. This chain uses TRBV7-2 with TRBJ2-5, with D perhaps TRBD1 or TRBD2 (6 bases each). The better agreement between TRBJ2-1 and the DNA end casts doubt on the J call. Germline V CDR1 and CDR2: SGHTA, FQGNSA. This CDR3 region has 13 residues. The CDR3 here is CASSLRDWGAQFF. As DNA, the CDR3 is TGTGCCAGCAGCCTCCGGGACTGGGGGGCCCAGTTCTTC.

Points on this clonotype: At one of its ends the junction is not consistent with the germline gene, which may arise from a read error. This CDR3 reads CASGGIGGGDTETQYF. CDR3 DNA sequence: TGTGCCAGCGGGGGGATCGGGGGGGGGGACACAGAGACGCAGTACTTC. The chain employs TRBV7-6 and TRBJ2-5, with TRBD2 matching 8 bases. The CDR3 extends over 16 amino acids. Germline V gives CDR1 SGHVS, CDR2 FNYEAQ.

This clonotype was seen at least ten times. DNA of the CDR3: TGTGCCAGCAGTTACCAAACGAGAGATACGCAGTATTTT. It encodes CASSYQTRDTQYF. The chain joins TRBV6-5 to TRBJ2-3; no clear D gene. V lost 2 bases and J 5 bases, leaving 8 bases between the germline ends. Germline V gene sequence: CDR1 MNHEY, CDR2 SVGAGI. CDR3 length equals 13 residues.

A note on this clonotype: Germline is not matched at one junction end, which may reflect a read error. The V call is TRBV7-2, the J call TRBJ2-5; D gene unclear. The CDR3 covers 16 residues. Germline assignment: CDR1 SGHTA and CDR2 FQGNSA. In DNA form, the CDR3 reads TGTGCCAGCAGCCGACTGCACAGCCGTAACCAAGAGACTCAGTACTTC. Its protein product is CASSRLHSRNQETQYF.

This clonotype was counted only a few times. The chain couples TRBV6-1 to TRBJ2-1; TRBD1 matches at 7 bases. Germline assignment: CDR1 MNHNS and CDR2 SASEGT. The V gene end was trimmed by 4 bases and the J gene end by 2 bases; junction bases not matched to a gene: 8. The length of the CDR3 is 16 residues. CDR3: CASSVSTGYTYNEQFF. The CDR3 DNA reads as TGTGCCAGCAGTGTTTCGACAGGGTATACCTACAATGAGCAGTTCTTC.

Notes on this clonotype: Germline is not matched at one junction end, which may reflect a read error. The chain combines TRBV7-2 with TRBJ2-4, with a weak D call TRBD1 (6 bases). The CDR3 has 14 residues. Germline V gives CDR1 SGHTA, CDR2 FQGNSA. CDR3 sequence (DNA): TGTGCCAGCAGCTTATGGTATCAGGGGAATTTGCAGTCTTTC. Protein sequence: CASSLWYQGNLQSF.

The J gene is TRBJ2-3, the V gene TRBV12-3 or TRBV12-4; no firm D call. TRBJ2-2 matches the DNA end more closely, so the J call is doubtful. The CDR3 runs to 15 residues. DNA of the CDR3: TGTGCCAGGAGCTTCACGACTGTGAACACCGGTGCGCTGTTTTTT. It codes for CARSFTTVNTGALFF.

The chain links TRBV27 to TRBJ2-1; D is ambiguous. The V end was cut by 8 bases, the J end by 6 bases, with 14 bases between. Germline values: CDR1 MNHEY, CDR2 SMNVEV (reference sequence). The CDR3 loop spans 13 amino acids. CDR3 sequence reads: CASWSRDTNEQFF. The DNA of the CDR3 is TGTGCCAGCTGGTCGAGAGACACCAATGAGCAGTTCTTC.

The V and J genes are TRBV6-2 or TRBV6-3 and TRBJ2-3; 7 bases are a match to TRBD2. This CDR3 comprises 15 residues. Looked up from germline, CDR1 is MNHEY and CDR2 is SVGEGT. V gave up 4 bases and J gave up 5 bases; unmatched junction bases: 9. The CDR3 region has the DNA TGTGCCAGCAGTTGGGGCGGGAGCGGGCGAGATACGCAGTATTTT. Translated: CASSWGGSGRDTQYF.

This sequence joins TRBV7-9 and TRBJ2-5, with 13 nucleotides matching TRBD2. With V trimmed by 4 bases and J by 5 bases, 4 bases remained unmatched. This CDR3 is 15 amino acids long. Germline V lookup: CDR1 SEHNR, CDR2 FQNEAQ (reference sequence). DNA of the CDR3: TGTGCCAGCAGCTCGGGACTAGCGGGGAAGGAGACCCAGTACTTC. Translation gives CASSSGLAGKETQYF.

This clonotype was recorded many times. The rearrangement joins TRBV7-9 to TRBJ1-2; no definite D call. Trimming took 3 bases from V and 3 from J, leaving 8 bases between them. Germline V gives CDR1 SEHNR, CDR2 FQNEAQ (reference sequence). This CDR3 comprises 13 residues. The CDR3 DNA reads TGTGCCAGCAGCTTTCAGACGGACTATGGCTACACCTTC. Amino acids: CASSFQTDYGYTF.

The gene calls are TRBV6-1 and TRBJ2-5; TRBD2 is a possible D gene (5 bases). The J call may be wrong; the DNA end is better matched by TRBJ2-7. This CDR3 has 13 amino acids. The germline V gene encodes CDR1 MNHNS and CDR2 SASEGT. CDR3 DNA sequence: TGTGCCAGCAGTGAAACGGGATCCTACGAGCAGTACTTC. As protein: CASSETGSYEQYF.

This clonotype has a handful of counts. The genes are TRBV6-2 or TRBV6-3 and TRBJ1-1; a weak D match, TRBD1 (6 bases). Germline lookup yields CDR1 MNHEY and CDR2 SVGEGT. This CDR3 contains 13 residues. Between the trimmed V and J ends, which lost 6 bases and 8 bases, there was a span of 16 bases. CDR3 sequence reads: CASSDRGGVEAFF. The CDR3 DNA is TGTGCCAGCAGCGATAGGGGGGGAGTAGAAGCTTTCTTT.

This clonotype was seen a handful of times. The J gene is TRBJ2-7, the V gene TRBV27, with D perhaps given as TRBD1 or TRBD2 (5 bases each). Between the trimmed V and J ends, which lost 5 bases and 3 bases, there was a span of 14 bases. Germline V lookup: CDR1 MNHEY, CDR2 SMNVEV (reference sequence). This CDR3 region has 14 residues. DNA for the CDR3: TGTGCCAGCAGTGTCCGGGACGGCTACTACGAGCAGTACTTC. Encoded protein: CASSVRDGYYEQYF.

This clonotype appeared a few times. The chain joins TRBV10-3 to TRBJ2-5; no clear D. The CDR3 consists of 14 residues. V was cut by 8 bases and J by 11 bases, with 24 bases left in between. Germline V gene lookup returns CDR1 ENHRY and CDR2 SYGVKD. Here the CDR3 reads CAIGDLDEYNEQYF. The CDR3, as DNA: TGTGCCATCGGAGACCTGGACGAGTACAATGAGCAGTACTTC.

DNA of the CDR3: TGTGCCAGCAGCCCCGTTATCAGCGGGGGGGGGGGGGGGGGGGGGGGTGAGCAGTTCTTC. This gives the protein CASSPVISGGGGGGGGEQFF. This rearrangement joins TRBV7-6 to TRBJ2-1, with TRBD2 matching over 10 bases. The CDR3 totals 20 residues. Germline-derived CDR1 and CDR2 are SGHVS and FNYEAQ. After removal of 5 bases from V and 9 bases from J, the junction contained 25 bases not matched to a gene.

Turning to this clonotype: The junction departs from germline at one end; a sequencing error may be responsible. The V gene is TRBV4-1, the J gene TRBJ2-1; D perhaps matches TRBD1 (6 bases). The CDR3 extends over 15 amino acids. Germline V CDR1 and CDR2: MGHRA, YSYEKL. CDR3 region: CASSREQGNNYEQYF. CDR3 in DNA: TGCGCCAGCAGCAGAGAGCAGGGGAATAACTACGAGCAGTATTTC.

This clonotype was seen more than once but under ten times. V gene TRBV4-1 combines with J gene TRBJ1-6; unclear D gene. Germline V gene lookup returns CDR1 MGHRA and CDR2 YSYEKL. V was pared by 5 bases and J by 5 bases, with 13 bases between. The CDR3 length is 15 residues. The CDR3: CASSAQNHNNSPLHF. The CDR3 DNA sequence: TGCGCCAGCAGCGCACAGAATCATAATAATTCACCCCTCCACTTT.

Concerning this clonotype: At one end the junction does not follow the germline gene, possibly because of a read error. V usage is TRBV7-8 and J usage is TRBJ2-4; perhaps D is TRBD1 or TRBD2 (5 bases each). Germline V lookup: CDR1 SGHVS, CDR2 FQNEAQ. The CDR3 is 15 residues long. CDR3 in amino acids: CGSGSGQRAKDIQYF. CDR3 in DNA: TGTGGCAGCGGCTCGGGGCAGCGAGCCAAAGACATTCAGTACTTC.

V is TRBV7-9 and J is TRBJ2-5; TRBD2 matches 9 bases. The CDR3 consists of 16 residues. Germline V gene lookup returns CDR1 SEHNR and CDR2 FQNEAQ (reference sequence). Trimming removed 4 bases from V and 14 bases from J; junction bases left unmatched: 20. CDR3 in amino acids: CASSSAVRGGAATRYF. The CDR3 bases are TGTGCCAGCAGCTCCGCCGTGCGGGGGGGGGCAGCGACCCGATACTTC.

This clonotype was picked up a small number of times. This chain links TRBV11-3 with TRBJ2-7; TRBD1 matches at 9 bases. The CDR3 length is 15 residues. Germline values: CDR1 SGHNT, CDR2 YENEEA. Trimming took 5 bases from V and 1 from J; bases not matched to a gene: 6. The CDR3 reads CASSLGQGNSYEQYF. For the CDR3, the DNA is TGTGCCAGCAGCCTAGGACAGGGGAATTCCTACGAGCAGTACTTC.

Points on this clonotype: An end of the junction differs from the germline gene, which may be a read error. The V gene is TRBV11-2, the J gene TRBJ2-3, with D perhaps matching TRBD2 (5 bases). The V gene's germline CDR1 is SGHAT and CDR2 FQNNGV. The CDR3 is made up of 15 amino acids. CDR3 nucleotide sequence: TGTGGCAGCAGGTCCGGGGAGCTTAGCACAGATACGCAGTATTTC. This gives the protein CGSRSGELSTDTQYF.

This clonotype was detected ten times or more. A much more abundant neighbour one base away suggests this may be a read error. The rearrangement uses TRBV7-8 and TRBJ2-1, with D possibly being TRBD2 (5 bases). The V end lost 4 bases, the J end lost 13 bases, and 20 bases lay between the germline ends. The CDR3 extends over 14 amino acids. Germline CDR1 and CDR2: SGHVS and FQNEAQ. CDR3 protein: CASSSWEKIETQFF. DNA of the CDR3: TGTGCCAGCAGCTCTTGGGAGAAGATAGAGACCCAGTTCTTC.

Turning to this clonotype: The CDR3 end shows no conserved phenylalanine or tryptophan, and so a read error is likely. No DNA is shown, since the ends of the CDR3 on it are uncertain; the CDR3 is the one TCRdb lists. V gene TRBV7-6 combines with J gene TRBJ2-5. Per germline, CDR1 SGHVS and CDR2 FNYEAQ. Inclusive of both ends, the CDR3 amounts to 14 amino acids. This CDR3 is CASSLDGDQESQYS.

This clonotype came up many times. V usage is TRBV7-3 and J usage is TRBJ2-6; D is unclear. The CDR3 totals 17 residues. Germline loops: CDR1 SGHTA, CDR2 FQGTGA. The V end lost 2 bases, the J end lost 2 bases, and 13 bases lay between the germline ends. CDR3 residues: CASSLGQSKTGANVLTF. Written as DNA, the CDR3 is TGTGCCAGCAGCTTAGGTCAGAGTAAGACTGGGGCCAACGTCCTGACTTTC.

The chain carries TRBV27 and TRBJ2-5; the match to TRBD1 covers 7 bases. CDR1 is MNHEY, CDR2 SMNVEV, per germline (reference sequence). The CDR3 contains 15 residues. Trimming removed 7 bases from V and 4 bases from J; junction bases left unmatched: 12. The CDR3: CASTVDRVVLETQYF. CDR3 sequence (DNA): TGTGCCAGCACGGTTGACAGGGTAGTTTTAGAGACCCAGTACTTC.